A selection of T cell receptor beta chains follows, all from one sample in a study of response to subunit inactivated influenza vaccine. In TCRdb, the RT-PCR reads were re-called with MiXCR into one record per CDR3 protein. The repertoire has over 800,000 distinct CDR3 sequences, 21% of them found once; the top ten carry 10%. The sample here was PBMCs from blood, taken roughly 5 days after vaccination. Receptor source: a man in his forties or fifties who received an inactivated influenza vaccine. Both conserved end residues are part of each CDR3. Fields, in order: J gene, clone size, D gene, V gene, CDR3 protein, CDR3 DNA. D genes are given only for firm matches. Where a row states a size, it is once, few, many or the class of an expanded clone; other rows omit it.

J gene: TRBJ1-1
clone size: few
D gene: NA
V gene: TRBV9
CDR3 protein: CASSASRDSEAFF
CDR3 DNA: TGTGCCAGCAGCGCCTCACGGGACTCTGAAGCTTTCTTT

J gene: TRBJ2-3
clone size: few
D gene: NA
V gene: TRBV20-1
CDR3 protein: CSAPSAGNTQYF
CDR3 DNA: TGCAGTGCTCCGAGCGCCGGAAATACGCAGTATTTT

J gene: TRBJ1-1
clone size: many
D gene: NA
V gene: TRBV28
CDR3 protein: CASSPSQGGNTEAFF
CDR3 DNA: TGTGCCAGCAGTCCTTCTCAGGGAGGGAACACTGAAGCTTTCTTT

J gene: TRBJ2-1
clone size: few
D gene: NA
V gene: TRBV20-1
CDR3 protein: CSASREVRDEQFF
CDR3 DNA: TGCAGTGCTAGCAGGGAGGTCAGGGATGAGCAGTTCTTC

J gene: TRBJ2-3
clone size: NA
D gene: TRBD2
V gene: TRBV5-1
CDR3 protein: CASSASGTSGGLGTDTQYF
CDR3 DNA: TGCGCCAGCAGCGCCTCCGGGACTAGCGGGGGGCTTGGCACAGATACGCAGTATTTT

J gene: TRBJ2-3
clone size: NA
D gene: TRBD1
V gene: TRBV6-1
CDR3 protein: CASSPQGHTDTQYF
CDR3 DNA: TGTGCCAGCTCGCCACAGGGGCACACAGATACGCAGTATTTT

J gene: TRBJ1-1
clone size: NA
D gene: NA
V gene: TRBV5-5
CDR3 protein: CASTPQSGGTEAFF
CDR3 DNA: TGTGCCAGCACCCCCCAGTCGGGGGGGACTGAAGCTTTCTTT

J gene: TRBJ2-3
clone size: NA
D gene: TRBD2
V gene: TRBV7-8
CDR3 protein: CAIAGLGALDTQYF
CDR3 DNA: TGTGCCATCGCGGGACTAGGGGCCCTTGATACGCAGTATTTT

J gene: TRBJ1-5
clone size: few
D gene: TRBD1
V gene: TRBV6-1
CDR3 protein: CASNRDRGAVSNQPQHF
CDR3 DNA: TGTGCCAGTAACCGGGACAGGGGGGCCGTTAGCAATCAGCCCCAGCATTTT

J gene: TRBJ1-2
clone size: NA
D gene: NA
V gene: TRBV7-2
CDR3 protein: CASSLRGALQGYTF
CDR3 DNA: TGTGCCAGCAGCTTACGGGGGGCACTTCAAGGCTACACCTTC

J gene: TRBJ2-1
clone size: NA
D gene: NA
V gene: TRBV7-9
CDR3 protein: CASTEFLLNNEQFF
CDR3 DNA: TGTGCCAGCACCGAATTTCTGCTCAACAATGAGCAGTTCTTC

J gene: TRBJ2-3
clone size: NA
D gene: TRBD1
V gene: TRBV15
CDR3 protein: CATSARTGITDTQYF
CDR3 DNA: TGTGCCACCAGCGCCCGGACAGGGATCACAGATACGCAGTATTTT

J gene: TRBJ2-7
clone size: few
D gene: NA
V gene: TRBV28
CDR3 protein: CASSLRYYYEQYF
CDR3 DNA: TGTGCCAGCAGTCTCCGGTACTACTACGAGCAGTACTTC

J gene: TRBJ1-4
clone size: few
D gene: TRBD1
V gene: TRBV20-1
CDR3 protein: CSAGGGTGPHGEKLFF
CDR3 DNA: TGCAGTGCCGGTGGCGGGACAGGCCCTCACGGGGAAAAACTGTTTTTT

J gene: TRBJ2-7
clone size: few
D gene: TRBD2
V gene: TRBV5-6
CDR3 protein: CASSFGVGGRGDEQYF
CDR3 DNA: TGTGCCAGCAGCTTTGGGGTCGGCGGGAGGGGGGACGAGCAGTACTTC

J gene: TRBJ1-2
clone size: once
D gene: NA
V gene: TRBV10-3
CDR3 protein: CAILLSTGGQSNGYTF
CDR3 DNA: TGTGCCATCTTACTCTCTACCGGGGGGCAGTCTAATGGCTACACCTTC

J gene: TRBJ1-1
clone size: NA
D gene: NA
V gene: TRBV12-3/TRBV12-4
CDR3 protein: CASSLDTDYTEAFF
CDR3 DNA: TGTGCCAGCAGTTTAGATACAGACTACACTGAAGCTTTCTTT

J gene: TRBJ2-3
clone size: few
D gene: NA
V gene: TRBV20-1
CDR3 protein: CSTGVRTDTQYF
CDR3 DNA: TGCAGTACTGGGGTTCGAACCGATACGCAGTATTTT

J gene: TRBJ1-2
clone size: many
D gene: NA
V gene: TRBV4-3
CDR3 protein: CASSRDTNYGYTF
CDR3 DNA: TGCGCCAGCAGCCGCGATACGAACTATGGCTACACCTTC

J gene: TRBJ2-1
clone size: many
D gene: NA
V gene: TRBV20-1
CDR3 protein: CSAPSYGGSEQFF
CDR3 DNA: TGCAGTGCTCCATCCTACGGGGGCAGTGAGCAGTTCTTC

J gene: TRBJ2-2
clone size: NA
D gene: TRBD2
V gene: TRBV2
CDR3 protein: CASSESGSWTGELFF
CDR3 DNA: TGTGCCAGCAGTGAAAGCGGGAGTTGGACCGGGGAGCTGTTTTTT

J gene: TRBJ2-7
clone size: NA
D gene: TRBD1
V gene: TRBV27
CDR3 protein: CASSLLGGQGTHEQYF
CDR3 DNA: TGTGCCAGCAGTTTATTGGGAGGACAGGGGACCCACGAGCAGTACTTC

J gene: TRBJ1-4
clone size: few
D gene: NA
V gene: TRBV7-6
CDR3 protein: CASSLVGPLGEKLFF
CDR3 DNA: TGTGCCAGCAGCTTAGTGGGTCCCCTTGGTGAAAAACTGTTTTTT

J gene: TRBJ2-7
clone size: NA
D gene: TRBD1
V gene: TRBV25-1
CDR3 protein: CASSAGGSFYEQYF
CDR3 DNA: TGTGCCAGCAGTGCAGGGGGATCTTTCTACGAGCAGTACTTC

J gene: TRBJ2-1
clone size: NA
D gene: TRBD2
V gene: TRBV2
CDR3 protein: CASSAMGLGNNEQFF
CDR3 DNA: TGTGCCAGCAGTGCTATGGGACTAGGTAACAATGAGCAGTTCTTC

J gene: TRBJ2-1
clone size: NA
D gene: NA
V gene: TRBV4-3
CDR3 protein: CASSSQPRGRDYEQFF
CDR3 DNA: TGCGCCAGCAGCTCTCAGCCACGAGGGCGGGATTACGAGCAGTTCTTC

J gene: TRBJ2-7
clone size: NA
D gene: NA
V gene: TRBV21-1
CDR3 protein: CASSNVPDRAVPLRSYEQYF
CDR3 DNA: TGTGCCAGCAGCAATGTTCCTGACAGGGCCGTTCCTTTGAGATCCTACGAGCAGTACTTC

J gene: TRBJ2-1
clone size: NA
D gene: TRBD2
V gene: TRBV7-8
CDR3 protein: CASSLVFSGRAAEQFF
CDR3 DNA: TGTGCCAGCAGCTTAGTGTTTAGCGGGAGGGCCGCTGAGCAGTTCTTC

J gene: TRBJ2-1
clone size: NA
D gene: TRBD1
V gene: TRBV7-6
CDR3 protein: CASSGQGVFGEQFF
CDR3 DNA: TGTGCCAGCAGCGGACAGGGTGTTTTTGGTGAGCAGTTCTTC

J gene: TRBJ1-1
clone size: NA
D gene: NA
V gene: TRBV12-3/TRBV12-4
CDR3 protein: CASRPASWNTEAFF
CDR3 DNA: TGTGCCAGCAGGCCCGCGTCGTGGAACACTGAAGCTTTCTTT

J gene: TRBJ2-7
clone size: NA
D gene: NA
V gene: TRBV4-3
CDR3 protein: CASSQARTRGHEQYF
CDR3 DNA: TGCGCCAGCAGCCAAGCCAGAACTCGGGGTCACGAGCAGTACTTC

J gene: TRBJ2-5
clone size: few
D gene: TRBD2
V gene: TRBV24-1
CDR3 protein: CATSTPGSGTSGGETQYF
CDR3 DNA: TGTGCCACCAGTACCCCCGGATCAGGGACTAGCGGGGGTGAGACCCAGTACTTC

J gene: TRBJ1-3
clone size: NA
D gene: NA
V gene: TRBV12-3/TRBV12-4
CDR3 protein: CASSLKAAGNTIYF
CDR3 DNA: TGTGCCAGCAGTTTAAAGGCAGCTGGAAACACCATATATTTT

J gene: TRBJ2-7
clone size: few
D gene: NA
V gene: TRBV7-9
CDR3 protein: CASSSNPGEQYF
CDR3 DNA: TGTGCCAGCAGCTCAAATCCGGGTGAGCAGTACTTC

J gene: TRBJ1-2
clone size: NA
D gene: NA
V gene: TRBV6-5
CDR3 protein: CASSYQGRHPEGYGYTF
CDR3 DNA: TGTGCCAGCAGTTACCAAGGACGGCACCCGGAGGGGTATGGCTACACCTTC

J gene: TRBJ2-3
clone size: few
D gene: TRBD2
V gene: TRBV5-1
CDR3 protein: CASSDSGGGDTQYF
CDR3 DNA: TGCGCCAGCTCGGATAGCGGGGGGGGAGATACGCAGTATTTT

J gene: TRBJ2-1
clone size: NA
D gene: TRBD2
V gene: TRBV28
CDR3 protein: CASSFSGGASYEQFF
CDR3 DNA: TGTGCCAGCAGTTTCAGCGGGGGGGCCTCCTACGAGCAGTTCTTC

J gene: TRBJ2-2
clone size: few
D gene: NA
V gene: TRBV7-3
CDR3 protein: CASSFTGEPTGELFF
CDR3 DNA: TGTGCCAGCAGCTTCACGGGAGAACCGACCGGGGAGCTGTTTTTT

J gene: TRBJ2-7
clone size: few
D gene: TRBD2
V gene: TRBV7-2
CDR3 protein: CASSLTSGSRYEQYF
CDR3 DNA: TGTGCCAGCAGCCTTACTAGCGGGAGCCGCTACGAGCAGTACTTC

J gene: TRBJ2-1
clone size: few
D gene: NA
V gene: TRBV5-1
CDR3 protein: CASSLSVSEQFF
CDR3 DNA: TGCGCCAGCAGCTTATCGGTTAGCGAGCAGTTCTTC

J gene: TRBJ2-5
clone size: NA
D gene: NA
V gene: TRBV20-1
CDR3 protein: CSANDRMGRIQETQYF
CDR3 DNA: TGCAGTGCCAATGACAGGATGGGGCGTATCCAAGAGACCCAGTACTTC

J gene: TRBJ2-2
clone size: many
D gene: TRBD2
V gene: TRBV20-1
CDR3 protein: CSARTGGASGELFF
CDR3 DNA: TGCAGTGCTAGAACCGGGGGGGCTTCCGGGGAGCTGTTTTTT

J gene: TRBJ2-7
clone size: few
D gene: NA
V gene: TRBV21-1
CDR3 protein: CASSKEEMGTNYEQYF
CDR3 DNA: TGTGCCAGCAGCAAAGAGGAAATGGGCACTAACTACGAGCAGTACTTC